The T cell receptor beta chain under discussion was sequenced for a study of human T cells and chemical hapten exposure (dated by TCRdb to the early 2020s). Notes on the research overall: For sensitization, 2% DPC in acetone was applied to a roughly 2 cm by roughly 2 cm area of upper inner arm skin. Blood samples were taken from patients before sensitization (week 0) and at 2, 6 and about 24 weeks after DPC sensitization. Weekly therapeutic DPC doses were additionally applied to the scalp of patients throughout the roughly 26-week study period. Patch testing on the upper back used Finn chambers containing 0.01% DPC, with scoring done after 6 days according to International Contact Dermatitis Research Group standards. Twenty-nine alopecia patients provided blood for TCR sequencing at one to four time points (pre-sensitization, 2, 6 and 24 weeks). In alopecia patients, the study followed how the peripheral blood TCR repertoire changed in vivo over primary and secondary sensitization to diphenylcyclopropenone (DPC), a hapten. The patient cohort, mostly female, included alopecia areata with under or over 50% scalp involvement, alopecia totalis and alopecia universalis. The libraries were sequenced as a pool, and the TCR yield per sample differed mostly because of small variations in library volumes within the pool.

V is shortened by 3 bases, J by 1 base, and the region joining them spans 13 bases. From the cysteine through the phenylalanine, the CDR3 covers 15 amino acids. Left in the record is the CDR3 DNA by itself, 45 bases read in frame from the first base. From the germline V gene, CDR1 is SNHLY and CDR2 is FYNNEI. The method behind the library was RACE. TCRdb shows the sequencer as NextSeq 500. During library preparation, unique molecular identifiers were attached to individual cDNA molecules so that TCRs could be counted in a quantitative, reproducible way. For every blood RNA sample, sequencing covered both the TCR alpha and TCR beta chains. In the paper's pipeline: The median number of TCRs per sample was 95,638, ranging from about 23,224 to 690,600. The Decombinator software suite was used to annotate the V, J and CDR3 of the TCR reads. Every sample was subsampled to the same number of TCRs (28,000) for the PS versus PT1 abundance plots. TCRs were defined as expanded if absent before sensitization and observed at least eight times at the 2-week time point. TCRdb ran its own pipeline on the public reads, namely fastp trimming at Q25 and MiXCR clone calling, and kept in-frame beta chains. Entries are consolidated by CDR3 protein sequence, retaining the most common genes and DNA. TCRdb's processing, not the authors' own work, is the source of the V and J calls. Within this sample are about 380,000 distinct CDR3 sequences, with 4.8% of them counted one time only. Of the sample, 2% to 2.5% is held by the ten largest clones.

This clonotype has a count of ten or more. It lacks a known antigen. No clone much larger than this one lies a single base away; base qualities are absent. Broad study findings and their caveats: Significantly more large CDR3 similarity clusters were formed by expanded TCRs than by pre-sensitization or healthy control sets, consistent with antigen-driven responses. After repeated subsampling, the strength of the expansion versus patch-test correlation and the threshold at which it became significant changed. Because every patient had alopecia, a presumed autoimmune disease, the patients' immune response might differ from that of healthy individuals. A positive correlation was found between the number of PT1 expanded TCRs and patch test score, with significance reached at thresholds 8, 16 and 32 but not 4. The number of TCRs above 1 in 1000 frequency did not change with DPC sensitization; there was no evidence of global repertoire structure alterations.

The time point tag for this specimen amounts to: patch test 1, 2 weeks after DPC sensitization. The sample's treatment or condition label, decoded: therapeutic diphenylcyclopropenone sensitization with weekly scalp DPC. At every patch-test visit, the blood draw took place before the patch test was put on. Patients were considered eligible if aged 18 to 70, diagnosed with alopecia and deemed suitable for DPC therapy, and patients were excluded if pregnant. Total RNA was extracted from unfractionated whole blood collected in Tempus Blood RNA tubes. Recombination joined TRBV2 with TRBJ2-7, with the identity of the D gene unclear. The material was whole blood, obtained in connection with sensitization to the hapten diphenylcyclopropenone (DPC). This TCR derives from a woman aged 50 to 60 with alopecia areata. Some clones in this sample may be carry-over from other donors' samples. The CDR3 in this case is CASSEGGGRSYEQYF. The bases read TGTGCCAGCAGTGAGGGCGGTGGCAGGTCCTACGAGCAGTACTTC.